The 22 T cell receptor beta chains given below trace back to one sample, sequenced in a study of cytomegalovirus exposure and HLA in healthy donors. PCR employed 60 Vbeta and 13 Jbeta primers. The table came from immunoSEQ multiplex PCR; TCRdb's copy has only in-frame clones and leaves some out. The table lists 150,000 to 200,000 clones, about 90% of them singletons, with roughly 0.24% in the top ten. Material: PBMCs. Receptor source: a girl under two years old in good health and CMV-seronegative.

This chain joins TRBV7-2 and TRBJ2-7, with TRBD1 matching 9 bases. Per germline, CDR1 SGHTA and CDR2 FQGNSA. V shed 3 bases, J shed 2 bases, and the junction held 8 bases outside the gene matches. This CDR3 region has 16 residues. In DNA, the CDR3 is TGTGCCAGCAGCTTGGGTACAGGGGGCATAACCTACGAGCAGTACTTC. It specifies CASSLGTGGITYEQYF.

This chain's CDR3 is CASSQGTGDLDGYTF. Written as DNA, the CDR3 is TGCGCCAGCAGCCAAGGAACAGGGGATTTAGATGGCTACACCTTC. The gene calls are TRBV4-1 and TRBJ1-2, with 7 positions matching TRBD1. V lost 1 base to trimming and J lost 6 bases; unmatched junction nucleotides: 8. This CDR3 is 15 amino acids long. Germline V lookup: CDR1 MGHRA, CDR2 YSYEKL.

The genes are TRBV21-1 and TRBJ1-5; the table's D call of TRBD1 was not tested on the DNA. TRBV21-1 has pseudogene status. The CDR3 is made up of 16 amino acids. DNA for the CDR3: TGTGCCAGCAGCAAAGACAGATCATATAGCAATCAGCCCCAGCATTTT. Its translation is CASSKDRSYSNQPQHF.

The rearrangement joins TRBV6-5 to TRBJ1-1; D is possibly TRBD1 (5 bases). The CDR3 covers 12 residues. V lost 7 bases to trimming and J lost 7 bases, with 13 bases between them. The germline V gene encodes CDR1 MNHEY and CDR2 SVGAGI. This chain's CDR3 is CASTQGEGEAFF. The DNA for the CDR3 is TGTGCCAGCACCCAAGGGGAGGGTGAAGCTTTCTTT.

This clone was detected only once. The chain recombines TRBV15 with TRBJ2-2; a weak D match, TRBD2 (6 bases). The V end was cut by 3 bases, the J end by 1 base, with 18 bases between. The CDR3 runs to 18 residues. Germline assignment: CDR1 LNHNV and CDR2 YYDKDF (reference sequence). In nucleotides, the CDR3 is TGTGCCACCAGCAGCGCGGGGTTCCCGACAGAGAACACCGGGGAGCTGTTTTTT. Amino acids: CATSSAGFPTENTGELFF.

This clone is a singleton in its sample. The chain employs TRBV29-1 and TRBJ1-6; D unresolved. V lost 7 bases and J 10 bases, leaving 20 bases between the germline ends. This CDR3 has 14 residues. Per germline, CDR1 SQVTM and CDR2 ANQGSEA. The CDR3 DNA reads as TGCAGCGAGAACCCGGGCCCTAGCTTCTCACCCCTCCACTTT. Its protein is CSENPGPSFSPLHF. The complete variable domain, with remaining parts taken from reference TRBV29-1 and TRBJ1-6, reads SAVISQKPSRDICQRGTSLTIQCQVDSQVTMMFWYRQQPGQSLTLIATANQGSEATYESGFVIDKFPISRPNLTFSTLTVSNMSPEDSSIYLCSENPGPSFSPLHFGNGTRLTVT.

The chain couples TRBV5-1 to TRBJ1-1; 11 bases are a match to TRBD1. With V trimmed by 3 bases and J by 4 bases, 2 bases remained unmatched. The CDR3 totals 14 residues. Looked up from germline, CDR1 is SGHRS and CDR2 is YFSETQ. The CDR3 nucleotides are TGCGCCAGCAGCTGGGGGACAGGGGGCACTGAAGCTTTCTTT. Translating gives CASSWGTGGTEAFF.

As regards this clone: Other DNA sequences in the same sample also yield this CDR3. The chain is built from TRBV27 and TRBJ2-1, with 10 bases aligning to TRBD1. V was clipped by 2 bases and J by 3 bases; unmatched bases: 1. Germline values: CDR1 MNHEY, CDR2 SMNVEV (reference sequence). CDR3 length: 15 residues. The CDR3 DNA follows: TGTGCCAGCAGTTTAGGACAGGGGGTCTACAATGAGCAGTTCTTC. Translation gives CASSLGQGVYNEQFF.

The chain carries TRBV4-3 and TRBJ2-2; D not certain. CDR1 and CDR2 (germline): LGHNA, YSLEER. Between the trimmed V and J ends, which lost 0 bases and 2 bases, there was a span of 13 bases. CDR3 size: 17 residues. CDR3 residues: CASSQDVGSSNTGELFF. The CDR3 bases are TGCGCCAGCAGCCAAGATGTGGGCAGTTCTAACACCGGGGAGCTGTTTTTT.

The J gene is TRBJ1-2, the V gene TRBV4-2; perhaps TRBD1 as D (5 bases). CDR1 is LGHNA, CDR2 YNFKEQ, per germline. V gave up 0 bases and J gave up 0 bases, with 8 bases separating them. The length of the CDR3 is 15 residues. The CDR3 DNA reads TGTGCCAGCAGCCAAGATTCGGGGGCTAACTATGGCTACACCTTC. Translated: CASSQDSGANYGYTF.

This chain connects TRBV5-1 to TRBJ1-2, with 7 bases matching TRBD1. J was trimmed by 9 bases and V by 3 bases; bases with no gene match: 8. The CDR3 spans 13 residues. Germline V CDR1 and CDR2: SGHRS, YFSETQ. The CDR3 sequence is CASSSRDRDRYTF. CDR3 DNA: TGCGCCAGCAGCTCCCGGGACAGAGATCGCTACACCTTC.

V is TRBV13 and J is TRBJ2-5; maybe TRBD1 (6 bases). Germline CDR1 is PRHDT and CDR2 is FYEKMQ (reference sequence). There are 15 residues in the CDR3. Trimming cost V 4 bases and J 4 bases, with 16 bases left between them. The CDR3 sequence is CASSWGPGEAETQYF. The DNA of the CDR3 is TGTGCCAGCAGCTGGGGCCCAGGGGAAGCAGAGACCCAGTACTTC.

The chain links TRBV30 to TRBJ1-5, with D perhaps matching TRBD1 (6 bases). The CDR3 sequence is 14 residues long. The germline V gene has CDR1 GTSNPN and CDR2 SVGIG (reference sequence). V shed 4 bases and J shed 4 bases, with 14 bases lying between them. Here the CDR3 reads CAWNGQQLNQPQHF. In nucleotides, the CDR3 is TGTGCCTGGAACGGACAGCAGCTTAATCAGCCCCAGCATTTT. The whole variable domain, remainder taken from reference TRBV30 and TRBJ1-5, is SQTIHQWPATLVQPVGSPLSLECTVEGTSNPNLYWYRQAAGRGLQLLFYSVGIGQISSEVPQNLSASRPQDRQFILSSKKLLLSDSGFYLCAWNGQQLNQPQHFGDGTRLSIL.

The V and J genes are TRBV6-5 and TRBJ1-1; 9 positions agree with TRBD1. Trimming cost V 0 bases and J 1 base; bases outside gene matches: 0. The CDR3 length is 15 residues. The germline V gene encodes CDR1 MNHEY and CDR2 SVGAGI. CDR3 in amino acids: CASSYSGQGNTEAFF. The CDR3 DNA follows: TGTGCCAGCAGTTACTCGGGACAGGGGAACACTGAAGCTTTCTTT.

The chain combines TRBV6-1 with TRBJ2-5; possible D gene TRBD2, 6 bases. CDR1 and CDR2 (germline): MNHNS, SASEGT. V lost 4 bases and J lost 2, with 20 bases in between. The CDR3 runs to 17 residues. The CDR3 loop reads CASSGRLTTGEQETQYF. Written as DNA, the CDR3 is TGTGCCAGCAGTGGCCGGCTGACAACGGGGGAACAAGAGACCCAGTACTTC.

The CDR3 loop is CASSLSASTDTQYF. CDR3 nucleotide sequence: TGCGCCAGCAGCCTCAGCGCTAGCACAGATACGCAGTATTTT. The gene calls are TRBV10-1 and TRBJ2-3, with D hard to call. The CDR3 is 14 residues long. From germline, CDR1 is WNHNN and CDR2 SYGVQD (reference sequence). Trimming removed 6 bases from V and 0 bases from J, with 10 bases in between.

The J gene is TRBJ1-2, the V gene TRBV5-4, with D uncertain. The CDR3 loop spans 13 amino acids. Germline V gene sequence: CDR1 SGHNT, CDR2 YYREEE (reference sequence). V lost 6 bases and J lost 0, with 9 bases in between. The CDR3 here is CASKQQANYGYTF. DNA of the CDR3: TGTGCCAGCAAACAGCAGGCTAACTATGGCTACACCTTC.

In nucleotides, the CDR3 is TGTGCCAGCAGCCGGGGAGGGGCGGGGGGTGAAAAACTGTTTTTT. Encoded protein: CASSRGGAGGEKLFF. The rearrangement joins TRBV11-2 to TRBJ1-4; D is possibly TRBD1 (5 bases). With 5 bases removed from V and 7 bases from J, the gap between germline ends came to 17 bases. The CDR3 is 15 amino acids. The germline V gene has CDR1 SGHAT and CDR2 FQNNGV. Full variable domain (missing parts from reference TRBV11-2 and TRBJ1-4): EAGVAQSPRYKIIEKRQSVAFWCNPISGHATLYWYQQILGQGPKLLIQFQNNGVVDDSQLPKDRFSAERLKGVDSTLKIQPAKLEDSAVYLCASSRGGAGGEKLFFGSGTQLSVL.

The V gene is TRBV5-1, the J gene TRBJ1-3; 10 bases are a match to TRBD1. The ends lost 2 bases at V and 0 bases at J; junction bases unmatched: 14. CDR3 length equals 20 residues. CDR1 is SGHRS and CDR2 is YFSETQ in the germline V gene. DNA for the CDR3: TGCGCCAGCAGCTTAAGACCATTTGGACAGGGGGAAATCTCTGGAAACACCATATATTTT. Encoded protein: CASSLRPFGQGEISGNTIYF.

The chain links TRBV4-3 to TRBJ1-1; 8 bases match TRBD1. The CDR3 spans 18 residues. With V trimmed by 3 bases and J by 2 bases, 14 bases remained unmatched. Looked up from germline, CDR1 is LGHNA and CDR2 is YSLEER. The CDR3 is CASSQHQGRGRVNTEAFF. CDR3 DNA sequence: TGCGCCAGCAGCCAGCATCAGGGCAGGGGGCGCGTTAACACTGAAGCTTTCTTT.

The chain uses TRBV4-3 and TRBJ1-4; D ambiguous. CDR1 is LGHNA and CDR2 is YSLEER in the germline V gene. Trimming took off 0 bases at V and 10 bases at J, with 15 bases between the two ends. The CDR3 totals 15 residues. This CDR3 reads CASSQDTQLEGKLFF. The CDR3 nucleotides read TGCGCCAGCAGCCAAGACACACAGTTAGAGGGAAAACTGTTTTTT.

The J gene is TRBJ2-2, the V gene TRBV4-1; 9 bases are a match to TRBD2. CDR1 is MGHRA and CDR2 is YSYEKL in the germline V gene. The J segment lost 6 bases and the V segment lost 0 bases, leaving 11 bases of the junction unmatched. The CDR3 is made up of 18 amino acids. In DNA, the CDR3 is TGCGCCAGCAGCCAAGATGGGGAAGGGCGGGGGGGCCCCGGGGAGCTGTTTTTT. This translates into CASSQDGEGRGGPGELFF.